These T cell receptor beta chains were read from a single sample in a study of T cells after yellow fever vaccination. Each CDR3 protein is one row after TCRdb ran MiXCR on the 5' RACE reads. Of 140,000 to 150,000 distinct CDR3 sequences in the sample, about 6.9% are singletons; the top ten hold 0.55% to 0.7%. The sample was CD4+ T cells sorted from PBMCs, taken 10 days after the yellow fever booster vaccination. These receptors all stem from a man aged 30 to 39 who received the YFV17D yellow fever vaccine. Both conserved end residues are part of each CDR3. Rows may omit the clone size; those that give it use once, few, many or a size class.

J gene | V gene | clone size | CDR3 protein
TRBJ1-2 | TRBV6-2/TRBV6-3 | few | CASSSPLELNYGYTF
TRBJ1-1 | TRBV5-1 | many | CASSLGTANTEAFF
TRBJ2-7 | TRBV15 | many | CATSRGIDSYEQYF
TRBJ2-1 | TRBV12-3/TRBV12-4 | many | CATRDFSSYNEQFF
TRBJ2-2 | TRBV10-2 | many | CASSADSGRTGELFF
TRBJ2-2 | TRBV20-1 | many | CSAREGGNTGELFF
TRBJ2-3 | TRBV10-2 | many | CASNPEARRTDTQYF
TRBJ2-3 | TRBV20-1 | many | CSTRERNTDTQYF
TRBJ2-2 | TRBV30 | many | CAWSGLAGMNTGELFF
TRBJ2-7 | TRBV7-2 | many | CASSTGLAGTYEQYF
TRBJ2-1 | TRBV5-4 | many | CASSETGSGYNEQFF
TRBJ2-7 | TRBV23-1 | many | CASSRRGLSYEQYF
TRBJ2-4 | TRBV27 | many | CASRSRREQAKNIQYF
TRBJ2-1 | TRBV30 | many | CAWTPSGRVAGYNEQFF
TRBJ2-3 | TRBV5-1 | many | CASSLQGTGGIDTQYF
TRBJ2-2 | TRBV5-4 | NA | CASSWMSGSGNTGELFF
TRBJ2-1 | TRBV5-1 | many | CASSLDLAGVNEQFF
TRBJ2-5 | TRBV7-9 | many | CASSLTGWKETQYF
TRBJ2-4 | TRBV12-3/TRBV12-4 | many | CASTPGTSGVSLQYF
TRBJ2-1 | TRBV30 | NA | CAWSATGTGAYNEQFF
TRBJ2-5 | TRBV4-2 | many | CASSQDLGQTQYF
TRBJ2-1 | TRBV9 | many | CASSVDPQIYEQFF
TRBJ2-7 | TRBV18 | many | CATSGGTYEQYF
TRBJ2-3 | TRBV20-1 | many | CSAIWREGDTQYF
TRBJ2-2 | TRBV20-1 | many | CSARAGALYTGELFF
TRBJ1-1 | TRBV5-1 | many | CASSELNTEAFF
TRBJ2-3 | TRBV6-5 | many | CASLGAGSTDTQYF
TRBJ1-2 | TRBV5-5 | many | CASSRDRDYGYTF
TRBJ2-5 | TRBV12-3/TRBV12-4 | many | CASSPMDQETQYF
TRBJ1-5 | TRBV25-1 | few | CASSEAVGQPQHF
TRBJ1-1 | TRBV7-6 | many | CASSLDGTNTEAFF
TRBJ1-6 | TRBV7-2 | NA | CASSYRGSYNSPLHF
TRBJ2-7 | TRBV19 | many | CASRRDRETYEQYF
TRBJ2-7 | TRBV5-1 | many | CASSLASRAGPLYEQYF
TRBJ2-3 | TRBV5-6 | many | CASSLDGRAADTQYF
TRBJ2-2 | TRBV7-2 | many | CASSLAPPGTAGELFF
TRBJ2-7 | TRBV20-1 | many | CSARGTGGYEQYF
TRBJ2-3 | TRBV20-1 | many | CSARVGGTDTQYF
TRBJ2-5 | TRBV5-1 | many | CASSLGYRGNYQTQYF